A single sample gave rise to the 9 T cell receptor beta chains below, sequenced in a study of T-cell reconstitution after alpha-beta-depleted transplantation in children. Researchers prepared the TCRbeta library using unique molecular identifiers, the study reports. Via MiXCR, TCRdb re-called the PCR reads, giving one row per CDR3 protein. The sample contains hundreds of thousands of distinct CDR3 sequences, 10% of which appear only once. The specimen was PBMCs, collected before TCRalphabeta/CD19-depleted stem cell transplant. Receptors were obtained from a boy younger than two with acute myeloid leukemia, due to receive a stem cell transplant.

In nucleotides, the CDR3 is TGTGCCAGCAGCTTAACAGAGGGGACCGGGGAGCTGTTTTTT. Translated: CASSLTEGTGELFF. This sequence joins TRBV7-3 and TRBJ2-2; D tentatively reads TRBD1 or TRBD2 (5 bases each). V lost 0 bases and J lost 5, with 7 bases in between. Germline V CDR1 and CDR2: SGHTA, FQGTGA. The CDR3 has 14 amino acids. The whole variable domain, filled in from reference TRBV7-3 and TRBJ2-2, reads GAGVSQTPSNKVTEKGKYVELRCDPISGHTALYWYRQSLGQGPEFLIYFQGTGAADDSGLPNDRFFAVRPEGSVSTLKIQRTERGDSAVYLCASSLTEGTGELFFGEGSRLTVL.

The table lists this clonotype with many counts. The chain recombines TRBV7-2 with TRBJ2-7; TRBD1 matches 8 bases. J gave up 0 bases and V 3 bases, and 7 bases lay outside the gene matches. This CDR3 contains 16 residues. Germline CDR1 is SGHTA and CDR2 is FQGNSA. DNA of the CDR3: TGTGCCAGCAGCTTTGGGACAGGCGTTAGCTCCTACGAGCAGTACTTC. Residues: CASSFGTGVSSYEQYF.

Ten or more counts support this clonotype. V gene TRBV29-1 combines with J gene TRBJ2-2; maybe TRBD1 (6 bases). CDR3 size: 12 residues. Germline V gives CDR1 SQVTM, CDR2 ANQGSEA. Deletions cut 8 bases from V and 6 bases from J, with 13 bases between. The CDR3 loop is CSSQGFAGELFF. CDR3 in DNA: TGCAGCAGCCAGGGGTTCGCCGGGGAGCTGTTTTTT.

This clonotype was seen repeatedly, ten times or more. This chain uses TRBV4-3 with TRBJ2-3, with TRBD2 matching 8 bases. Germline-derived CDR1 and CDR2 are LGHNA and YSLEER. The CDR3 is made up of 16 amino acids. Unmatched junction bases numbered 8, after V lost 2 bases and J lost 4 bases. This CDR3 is CASSQTGTSRSDTQYF. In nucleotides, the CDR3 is TGCGCCAGCAGCCAAACGGGGACTAGTCGGTCAGATACGCAGTATTTT.

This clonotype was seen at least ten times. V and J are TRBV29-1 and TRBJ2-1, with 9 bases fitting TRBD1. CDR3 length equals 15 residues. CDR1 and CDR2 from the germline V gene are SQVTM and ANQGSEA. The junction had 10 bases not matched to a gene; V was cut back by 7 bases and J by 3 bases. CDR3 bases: TGCAGCGCCGGGACGGGACAGGGTTTCTACAATGAGCAGTTCTTC. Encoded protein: CSAGTGQGFYNEQFF.

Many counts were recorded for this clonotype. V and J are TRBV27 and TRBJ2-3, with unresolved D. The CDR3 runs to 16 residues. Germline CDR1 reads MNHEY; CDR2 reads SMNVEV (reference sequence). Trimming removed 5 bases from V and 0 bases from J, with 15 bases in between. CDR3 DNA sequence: TGTGCCAGCAGTACTCGTCAGGTCTCTAGCACAGATACGCAGTATTTT. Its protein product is CASSTRQVSSTDTQYF.

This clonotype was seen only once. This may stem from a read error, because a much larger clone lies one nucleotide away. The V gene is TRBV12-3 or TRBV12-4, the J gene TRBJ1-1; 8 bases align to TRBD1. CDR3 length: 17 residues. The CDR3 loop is CASSLWSRGRVNTDAFF. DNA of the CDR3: TGTGCCAGCAGTTTATGGTCCAGGGGGCGAGTAAACACTGACGCTTTCTTT.

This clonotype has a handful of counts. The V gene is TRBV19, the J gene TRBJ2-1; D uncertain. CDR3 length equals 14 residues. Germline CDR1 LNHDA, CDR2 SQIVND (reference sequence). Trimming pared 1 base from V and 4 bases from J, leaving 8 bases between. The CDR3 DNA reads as TGTGCCAGTAGTATAGCGCTAGATTACAATGAGCAGTTCTTC. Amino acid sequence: CASSIALDYNEQFF.

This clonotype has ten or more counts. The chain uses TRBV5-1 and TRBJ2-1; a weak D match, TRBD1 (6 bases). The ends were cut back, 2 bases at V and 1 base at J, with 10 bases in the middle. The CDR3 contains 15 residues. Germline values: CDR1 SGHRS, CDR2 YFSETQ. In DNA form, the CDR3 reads TGCGCCAGCAGCTTCCGGGACAAATCCTACAATGAGCAGTTCTTC. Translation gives CASSFRDKSYNEQFF.